This record looks at one TCR beta chain sequence and its context. The source of the sample is a study of CD8 T cells in Susac syndrome. Bulk CD8+ and CD4+ cells came from magnetic negative isolation; CD8+ TEMRA by FACS. The RNA input was roughly 0.45 to 1 ug, and it was reverse transcribed with random hexamers. TCR beta CDR3 was amplified by immunoSEQ multiplex PCR. This amplification extended across 54 Vbeta and 13 Jbeta segments. TCRdb itself ran the immunoSEQ multiplex PCR reads through MiXCR, one entry per CDR3 protein. The sample has 95,000 to 150,000 distinct CDR3 sequences; around 95% are singletons. Unmatched junction bases numbered 3, after V lost 3 bases and J lost 4 bases. The CDR3 spans 14 residues. Germline V gene lookup returns CDR1 GTSNPN and CDR2 SVGIG (reference sequence).

The source is a human donor with Susac syndrome. Sequencing was carried out using CD8+ T cells from PBMCs. The rearrangement uses TRBV30 and TRBJ2-5; 12 bases match TRBD2. The CDR3 bases are TGTGCCTGGAGAGGACTAGCGGGATCAGAGACCCAGTACTTC. Translation gives CAWRGLAGSETQYF.